This TCR beta chain was sequenced in a study of cytomegalovirus exposure and HLA in healthy donors (dated 2017 in TCRdb). Study-wide context: According to an earlier analysis of 550 to 700 of the donors, about 179 million T cells yielded 120 million or so unique TCR beta sequences and about 300 Gb of sequence data. About 300 gigabases of sequencing data and 70 million to 100 million unique TCR sequences made up an early release that covered fewer than 650 HLA-typed donors. The genetic ancestry cluster associated with self-reported Caucasian donors included 80% to 90% of the roughly 380 genotyped donors. The study aimed to test whether cataloging public T cell receptors could reveal signatures of past pathogen exposure. The T cell repertoires of about 700 subjects were profiled by immunosequencing and related to cytomegalovirus serostatus. Along with the roughly 700-subject first cohort, a separate validation cohort of over a hundred different subjects was used. High-throughput TCR immunosequencing, statistical association of individual TCRs with disease status, and machine learning were combined to predict cytomegalovirus infection status. A later analysis re-analyzed previously published TCR beta repertoires from approximately 700 donors and added high-resolution HLA genotyping to study TCR occurrence patterns. The later analysis used no new phenotypic data to find candidate immune exposures, relying instead on TCR beta sequences and their occurrence across donors. To decide whether each TCR beta V gene segment behaved as functional or pseudogenic, an earlier analysis of some 600 of the donors relied on high-throughput TCR beta sequencing. Donor age, sex, ethnicity and CMV serostatus were compiled together with the repertoire data. Genome-wide SNP genotypes for about 65% of the 666 donors were used in a later genetic analysis, which treated that subset as a discovery cohort. Every repertoire in the discovery cohort had been generated on one and the same sequencing platform. HLA typing covered class I and class II loci at four-digit resolution. The number of donors typed differed by locus, with about 629-630 for A, B, C, DRB1 and DQB1, more than 500 for DQA1, 606 for DPA1, and some 440 for DPB1. Four to six DR-DQ haplotypes were handled as single units for association and clustering because linkage in the cohort was strong. Across some 400 genotyped donors of the cohort, an average of about 240,000 unique TCR beta nucleotide sequences per donor were sequenced, and about a sixth of those sequences were non-productive. What the authors observed across the whole study: A total of fewer than 200 TCR beta chains were listed by the study as associated with cytomegalovirus. Only TCR beta chains were sequenced in this cohort, and the absence of alpha or paired-chain data limited detectable features. A few of the identified cytomegalovirus-associated TCR beta chains were confirmed in vitro to be specific for cytomegalovirus antigens. A further reported finding was that TCR beta sequences accurately predicted the HLA-A and HLA-B alleles for most subjects in the first cohort. A group of highly shared sequence variants was considered likely to be a technical artifact of the sequencing pipeline. Across donors, most TCR sequences were observed very rarely, whereas some public TCRs were present in many individuals. Cytomegalovirus status was reported to be diagnosed by the classifier with high specificity and sensitivity in both the original and validation cohorts. A later genetic analysis associated a missense DCLRE1C variant with V-gene and J-gene trimming of TCR beta chains, and an independent cohort replicated the association. A later genetic analysis reported fewer N-insertions in productive TCRs among donors in an Asian-associated ancestry cluster than the roughly 620-donor mean. In a later analysis, several top co-occurrence clusters were reported to appear linked to parvovirus B19, influenza, CMV and Epstein-Barr virus. Sequencing depth was assumed to be roughly uniform across donors in the presence/absence analyses, though that assumption may not hold. Immune exposure information for the cohort was limited to CMV serostatus. In an earlier analysis of around 600 of the donors, most TCR beta V segments were observed in productive rearrangements about 87% or about 30% of the time, broadly matching IMGT annotations. According to the authors, the approach could potentially be generalized to other disease states and immunological phenotypes. At a false discovery rate of 0.05, a later analysis linked around 17,000 TCR beta sequences to specific HLA alleles. When HLA alleles, especially DR and DQ, strongly co-occurred, attributing TCR associations to individual alleles was difficult. Because HLA typing was unavailable for some donors at each locus, only the typed subset was used in association tests. Because counts were too low, about 15 rarely observed V segments, including chromosome 9 orphons, were left out of the earlier analysis of 500 to 750 of the donors. In a later analysis, TCR association rates were found to vary across HLA loci, with the most associated TCRs seen for DRB1 alleles and the fewest for HLA-C alleles. Most CMV-associated TCR beta chains appeared to be HLA-restricted in a later analysis, and the HLA associations seemed to be driven largely by CMV exposure. In a later analysis, HLA-associated TCR beta chains showed more clonal expansion and lower generation probabilities than non-associated chains that were equally common. Linkage disequilibrium might explain the correlated functional status among segregating V segments, but an unknown experimental factor could not be ruled out. The 87-base-pair reads could not distinguish some IMGT-functional V segments, including TRBV6-2 and TRBV6-3, so those segments were excluded.

The germline V gene yields MRHNA for CDR1 and SNTAGT for CDR2. The CDR3 runs 13 residues from the cysteine to the phenylalanine. The CDR3 DNA has 39 bases and is translated from base 1. V is trimmed back by 8 bases and J by 2 bases, and the junction contains 4 bases that no gene match accounts for. The receptor library was made with the immunoSEQ multiplex PCR assay. The multiplex PCR relied on a mix of 60 forward primers for TCR Vbeta segments and 13 reverse primers for TCR Jbeta segments. The CDR3 region of rearranged TCR beta genes was amplified from genomic DNA with a multiplex PCR assay. Amplified TCR beta libraries were sequenced as 87-base-pair reads on the Illumina HiSeq System. The original methods were these. In a later analysis, about 80 million unique TCR beta chains were counted across the approximately 670 repertoires, and roughly 10 million of these chains were shared by at least two donors. Raw reads were error-corrected and collapsed into unique sequences with a nearest-neighbor algorithm that merged closely related sequences to remove PCR and sequencing errors. V, D and J gene segments were assigned by aligning CDR3 sequences to IMGT reference sequences. For a sequence to be retained, a match of at least six nucleotides to both a V gene segment and a J gene segment was required. Rearrangements were classified as productive when the CDR3 lacked stop codons and remained in frame with V and J, and all other rearrangements were classified as non-productive. CDR3 was defined according to IMGT convention as the region running from the second conserved V-encoded cysteine to the conserved J-encoded phenylalanine. Sequences without an unambiguous match to a single V gene segment were excluded from the earlier analysis of approximately 600 of the donors. In an earlier analysis of several hundred of the donors, a V segment was called functional when productive rearrangements were above 56.7%, and segregating when the standard deviation between donors exceeded 5%. To diagnose cytomegalovirus status from the catalog of TCR beta chain sequences, a statistical classification framework was built. V and J gene assignment, in a later analysis, came from comparing TCR nucleotide sequences with IMGT/GENE-DB human TR gene sequences. A later analysis assigned CDR3 sequences and most-parsimonious VDJ recombination scenarios with the TCRdist pipeline. In a later analysis, each TCR beta chain was defined by its CDR3 amino acid sequence together with its V-gene family, and reads without a unique V-gene family were excluded. In a later analysis, 450 to 600 highly shared, low-generation-probability nucleotide sequences were removed to address suspected cross-contamination and a sequencing artifact. A later analysis calculated a clonal expansion index for each public chain from normalized within-repertoire ranks of inferred template counts. In a later analysis, generation probabilities were computed using a VDJ recombination model fitted to out-of-frame rearrangements, and the results were checked against IGoR. In a later analysis, TCR-TCR, TCR-HLA and TCR-CMV co-occurrence was scored with hypergeometric tests, and a repertoire-size bias correction was applied to TCR pairs. In a later analysis, false discovery rates were estimated by permuting HLA or CMV assignments 20 times. A later analysis grouped co-occurring TCRs with DBSCAN, adding TCRdist sequence similarity when clustering within HLA-allele-positive subsets. Repertoires with fewer than 30,000 or more than 120,000 public chains, plus five repertoires with anomalous nucleotide sharing, were excluded from co-occurrence clustering. What TCRdb holds here is the immuneACCESS table cut down to in-frame rearrangements. Part of the clones is not present; checked against another copy, under half of the missing clones reflect an unresolved V gene, and the others are unexplained. From that table come the V and J calls and clone size; the DNA was used to work out D and trimming. The sample table gives approximately 120,000 clones. The ten top clones hold about 2.2% of the sample.

A word on this clone: The specificity of this receptor is unknown.

The cohort was made up of 650 to 700 healthy bone marrow donors. Cohort members were all nominally healthy when sampled, although unrecorded immune exposures were likely present. The donor was CMV seronegative and belonged to the group of 352 seronegative cohort members. A peripheral blood sample was collected from each donor, and TCR beta sequencing was performed on peripheral blood mononuclear cells. The Qiagen DNeasy Blood Extraction Kit was used to extract genomic DNA from the blood cell samples. The clonotype was recovered from a man aged 40-49 years in good health and CMV-seronegative. This receptor chain uses TRBV6-4 and TRBJ2-3; 7 central nucleotides agree with TRBD1. The material sequenced was PBMCs. The CDR3 region has the sequence CASRDSFTDTQYF. The DNA sequence is as follows: TGTGCCAGCCGGGACAGTTTCACAGATACGCAGTATTTT.